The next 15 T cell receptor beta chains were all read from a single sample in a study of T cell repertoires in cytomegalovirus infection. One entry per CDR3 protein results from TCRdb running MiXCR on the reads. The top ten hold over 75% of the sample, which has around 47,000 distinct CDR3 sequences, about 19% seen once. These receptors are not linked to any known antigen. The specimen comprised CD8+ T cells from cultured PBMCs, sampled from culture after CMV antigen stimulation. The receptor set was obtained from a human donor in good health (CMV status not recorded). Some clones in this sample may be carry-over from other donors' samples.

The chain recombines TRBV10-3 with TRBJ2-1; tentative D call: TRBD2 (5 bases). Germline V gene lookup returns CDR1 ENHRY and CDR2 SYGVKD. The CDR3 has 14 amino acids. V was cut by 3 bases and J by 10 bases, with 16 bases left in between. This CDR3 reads CAISEPRVRREQFF. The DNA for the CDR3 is TGTGCCATCAGTGAACCTCGGGTCAGGAGGGAGCAGTTCTTC.

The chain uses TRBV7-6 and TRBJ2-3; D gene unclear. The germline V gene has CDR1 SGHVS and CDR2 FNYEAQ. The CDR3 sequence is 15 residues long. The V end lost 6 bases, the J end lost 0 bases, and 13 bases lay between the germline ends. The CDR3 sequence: CASSSLQRSTDTQYF. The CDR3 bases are TGTGCCAGCAGTTCGCTACAGAGAAGCACAGATACGCAGTATTTT.

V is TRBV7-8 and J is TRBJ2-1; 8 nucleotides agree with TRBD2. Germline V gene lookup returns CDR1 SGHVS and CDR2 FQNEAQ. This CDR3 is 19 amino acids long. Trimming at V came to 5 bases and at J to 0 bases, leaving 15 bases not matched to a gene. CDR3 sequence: CASSPDPAGGLSSYNEQFF. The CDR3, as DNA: TGTGCCAGCAGCCCGGATCCGGCGGGGGGATTGAGCTCCTACAATGAGCAGTTCTTC.

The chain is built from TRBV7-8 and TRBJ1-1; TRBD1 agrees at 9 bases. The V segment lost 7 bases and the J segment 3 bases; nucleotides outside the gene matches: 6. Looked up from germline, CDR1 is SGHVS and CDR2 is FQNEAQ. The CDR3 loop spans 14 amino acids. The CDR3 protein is CASTITGGYTEAFF. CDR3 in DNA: TGTGCCAGCACCATCACAGGGGGCTACACTGAAGCTTTCTTT.

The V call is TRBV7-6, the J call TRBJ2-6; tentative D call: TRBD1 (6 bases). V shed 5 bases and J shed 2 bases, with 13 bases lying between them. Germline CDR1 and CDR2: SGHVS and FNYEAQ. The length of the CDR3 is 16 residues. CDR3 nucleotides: TGTGCCAGCAGCCGAGTCAGGGGTGCTGGGGCCAACGTCCTGACTTTC. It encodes CASSRVRGAGANVLTF.

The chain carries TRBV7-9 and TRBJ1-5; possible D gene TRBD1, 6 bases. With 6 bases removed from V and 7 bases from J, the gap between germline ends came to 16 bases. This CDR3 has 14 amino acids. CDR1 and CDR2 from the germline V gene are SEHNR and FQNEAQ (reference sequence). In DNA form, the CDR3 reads TGTGCCAGCAGAGCGGAGGGGGGGAACCAGCCCCAGCATTTT. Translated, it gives CASRAEGGNQPQHF.

CDR3 coding DNA: TGTGCCAGCAGCTTAAGACAGGGGTACACTGAAGCTTTCTTT. This encodes CASSLRQGYTEAFF. The gene calls are TRBV7-8 and TRBJ1-1; TRBD1 matches 8 bases. Trimming cost V 2 bases and J 3 bases; bases outside gene matches: 2. In germline, CDR1 is SGHVS, CDR2 FQNEAQ. The CDR3 is 14 residues long.

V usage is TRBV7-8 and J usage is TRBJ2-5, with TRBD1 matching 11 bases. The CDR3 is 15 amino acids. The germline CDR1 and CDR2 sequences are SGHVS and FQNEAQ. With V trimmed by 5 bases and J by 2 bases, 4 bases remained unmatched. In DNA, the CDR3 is TGTGCCAGCAGCCTTCGGGACAGGGGGCAAGAGACCCAGTACTTC. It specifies CASSLRDRGQETQYF.

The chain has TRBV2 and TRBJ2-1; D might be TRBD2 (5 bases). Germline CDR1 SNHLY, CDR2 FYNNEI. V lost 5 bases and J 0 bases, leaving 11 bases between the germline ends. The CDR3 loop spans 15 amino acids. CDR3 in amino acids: CASSKVGSSYNEQFF. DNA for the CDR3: TGTGCCAGCAGTAAAGTAGGGAGCTCCTACAATGAGCAGTTCTTC. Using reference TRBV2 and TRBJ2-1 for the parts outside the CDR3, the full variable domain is EPEVTQTPSHQVTQMGQEVILRCVPISNHLYFYWYRQILGQKVEFLVSFYNNEISEKSEIFDDQFSVERPDGSNFTLKIRSTKLEDSAMYFCASSKVGSSYNEQFFGPGTRLTVL.

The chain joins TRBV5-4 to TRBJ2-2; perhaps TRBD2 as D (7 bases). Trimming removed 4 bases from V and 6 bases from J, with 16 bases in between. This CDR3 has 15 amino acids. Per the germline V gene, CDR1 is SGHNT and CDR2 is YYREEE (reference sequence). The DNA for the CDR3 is TGTGCCAGCAGCCGACCCGGGGGGCGTCCCGGGGAGCTGTTTTTT. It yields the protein CASSRPGGRPGELFF. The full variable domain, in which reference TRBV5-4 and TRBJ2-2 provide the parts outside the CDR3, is ETGVTQSPTHLIKTRGQQVTLRCSSQSGHNTVSWYQQALGQGPQFIFQYYREEENGRGNFPPRFSGLQFPNYSSELNVNALELDDSALYLCASSRPGGRPGELFFGEGSRLTVL.

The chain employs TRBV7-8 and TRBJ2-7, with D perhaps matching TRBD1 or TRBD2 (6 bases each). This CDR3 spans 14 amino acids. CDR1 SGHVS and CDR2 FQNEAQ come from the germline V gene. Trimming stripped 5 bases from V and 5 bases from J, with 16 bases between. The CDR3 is CASSVSRGGDEQYF. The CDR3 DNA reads TGTGCCAGCAGCGTTTCCAGGGGAGGAGACGAGCAGTACTTC.

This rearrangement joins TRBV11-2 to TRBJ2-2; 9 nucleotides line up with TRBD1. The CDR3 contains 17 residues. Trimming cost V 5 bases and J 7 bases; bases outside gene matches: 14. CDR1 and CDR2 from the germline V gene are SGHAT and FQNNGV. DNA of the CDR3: TGTGCCAGCAGCCCCCACTCCCGGGACAGGGCCCACGGGGAGCTGTTTTTT. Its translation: CASSPHSRDRAHGELFF.

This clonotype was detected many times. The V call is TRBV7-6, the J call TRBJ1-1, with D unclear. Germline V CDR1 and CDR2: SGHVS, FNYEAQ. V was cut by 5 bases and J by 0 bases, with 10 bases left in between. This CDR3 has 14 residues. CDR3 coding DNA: TGTGCCAGCAGCCCCCAAAAATTGAACACTGAAGCTTTCTTT. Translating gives CASSPQKLNTEAFF.

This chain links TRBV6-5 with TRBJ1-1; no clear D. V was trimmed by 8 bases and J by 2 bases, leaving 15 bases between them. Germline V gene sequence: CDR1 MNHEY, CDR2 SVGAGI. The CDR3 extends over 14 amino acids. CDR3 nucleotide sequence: TGTGCCAGCTTTATCGGGGTAGGAAACACTGAAGCTTTCTTT. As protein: CASFIGVGNTEAFF.

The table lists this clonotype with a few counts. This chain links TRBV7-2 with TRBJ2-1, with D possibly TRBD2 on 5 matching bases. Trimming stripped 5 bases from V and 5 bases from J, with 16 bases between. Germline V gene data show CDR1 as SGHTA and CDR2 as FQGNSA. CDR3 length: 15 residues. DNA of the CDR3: TGTGCCAGCAGCCATCAAGAGGGCTGGGACAATGAGCAGTTCTTC. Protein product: CASSHQEGWDNEQFF. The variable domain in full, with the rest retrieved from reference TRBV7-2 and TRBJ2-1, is GAGVSQSPSNKVTEKGKDVELRCDPISGHTALYWYRQSLGQGLEFLIYFQGNSAPDKSGLPSDRFSAERTGGSVSTLTIQRTQQEDSAVYLCASSHQEGWDNEQFFGPGTRLTVL.